Sequencing of this TCR beta chain was carried out in a study of Graves' ophthalmopathy and Graves' hyperthyroidism. CDR1 and CDR2 from the germline V gene are SNHLY and FYNNEI. The CDR3 has 15 residues. Trimming removed 8 bases from V and 4 bases from J, with 20 bases in between. Investigators amplified TCR beta CDR3 regions from RNA transcripts. HTBI primers primed a first-round RT-PCR, and a second-round multiplex PCR followed. TCRdb passed the multiplex PCR reads through MiXCR, listing each CDR3 protein once. Among 650,000 to 900,000 distinct CDR3 sequences listed, roughly 40% were seen once. General observations from the study: Most expanded thyroid clonotypes above 0.001 frequency also appeared in blood.

Excluded: other autoimmune disease, uncontrolled infection, pregnancy or lactation. PBMCs were isolated from a roughly 10 ml sample of fresh peripheral blood. Remarks on this clonotype: Its antigen is currently unknown.

Sequencing used peripheral blood. This clonotype originated in an adult man with Graves' ophthalmopathy. The V and J genes are TRBV2 and TRBJ2-5, with D possibly TRBD1 on 7 matching bases. The CDR3 nucleotides read TGTGCCAGCGTCCTAGGAGGGGGCATCGGAGAGACCCAGTACTTC. Translated: CASVLGGGIGETQYF.